Listed below are T cell receptor beta chains from one sample, sequenced in a study of blood T cell repertoires in COVID-19. TCRdb's table, derived via immunoSEQ multiplex PCR, lists solely in-frame clones and lacks some. Of roughly 250,000 clones listed, around 81% are singletons. The sample comprised peripheral blood. Receptors originate from a woman between 55 and 75 years old with active or convalescent COVID-19. Each CDR3 is given with its conserved first and last residue. The order of the fields is J gene, V gene, D gene, clone size, CDR3 protein, CDR3 DNA. A D gene is named only where the DNA matches it firmly. Clone size, where shown, is once, few, many, or a class for clones that have expanded.

J: TRBJ2-6
V: TRBV6-5
D: NA
size: NA
CDR3: CASSGQANVLTF
DNA: TGTGCCAGCAGCGGACAGGCCAACGTCCTGACTTTC

J: TRBJ1-2
V: TRBV6-2/TRBV6-3
D: NA
size: NA
CDR3: CASSPVAPPTGHSHYGYTF
DNA: TGTGCCAGCAGTCCCGTAGCCCCCCCGACAGGACATTCTCACTATGGCTACACCTTC

J: TRBJ2-2
V: TRBV6-5
D: NA
size: once
CDR3: CASSLLVVGTGELFF
DNA: TGTGCCAGCAGCTTACTAGTCGTAGGCACCGGGGAGCTGTTTTTT

J: TRBJ2-2
V: TRBV19
D: NA
size: NA
CDR3: CASTRTDTGELFF
DNA: TGTGCCAGTACCAGGACTGACACCGGGGAGCTGTTTTTT

J: TRBJ2-7
V: TRBV5-6
D: NA
size: NA
CDR3: CASSSSGIWSYEQYF
DNA: TGTGCCAGCAGCTCGTCAGGGATTTGGTCCTACGAGCAGTACTTC

J: TRBJ1-1
V: TRBV12-5
D: TRBD1
size: NA
CDR3: CASGLVLGTAEMNTEAFF
DNA: TGTGCTAGTGGTTTGGTACTGGGGACAGCCGAAATGAACACTGAAGCTTTCTTT

J: TRBJ2-5
V: TRBV7-2
D: TRBD2
size: NA
CDR3: CASSSVPGLAGAETQYF
DNA: TGTGCCAGCAGCTCCGTACCGGGACTAGCGGGGGCGGAGACCCAGTACTTC

J: TRBJ2-2
V: TRBV7-3
D: NA
size: NA
CDR3: CASSFLPNTGELFF
DNA: TGTGCCAGCAGCTTCCTCCCGAACACCGGGGAGCTGTTTTTT

J: TRBJ2-3
V: TRBV2
D: NA
size: NA
CDR3: CASEVYRLATDTQYF
DNA: TGTGCCAGCGAAGTATATAGGCTAGCAACAGATACGCAGTATTTT

J: TRBJ2-2
V: TRBV5-4
D: NA
size: NA
CDR3: CASSLVQSTGELFF
DNA: TGTGCCAGCAGCTTGGTCCAGTCCACCGGGGAGCTGTTTTTT

J: TRBJ2-5
V: TRBV6-4
D: NA
size: NA
CDR3: CASNSGFLQAQYF
DNA: TGTGCCAGCAACTCAGGTTTCCTCCAGGCCCAGTACTTC

J: TRBJ2-7
V: TRBV5-1
D: NA
size: NA
CDR3: CASRLVLATRIFEQYF
DNA: TGCGCCAGCAGGCTCGTTCTTGCGACTAGAATTTTCGAGCAGTACTTC

J: TRBJ1-4
V: TRBV19
D: NA
size: NA
CDR3: CASSPSGTNEKLFF
DNA: TGTGCCAGTAGCCCATCGGGGACTAATGAAAAACTGTTTTTT

J: TRBJ2-7
V: TRBV4-2
D: TRBD2
size: NA
CDR3: CASSQEGGRAAYEQYF
DNA: TGTGCCAGCAGCCAAGAGGGAGGGCGGGCAGCCTACGAGCAGTACTTC

J: TRBJ1-6
V: TRBV6-5
D: TRBD1
size: NA
CDR3: CANGQAGSPLHF
DNA: TGTGCCAACGGACAGGCAGGTTCACCCCTCCACTTT